Sequencing of this T cell receptor beta chain was carried out in a study of T cell responses to AZD1222 COVID-19 vaccine. As concerns this clone: Its specificity is unknown.

Assay: immunoSEQ multiplex PCR; the TCRdb copy retains only in-frame clones and omits some. The sample includes about 160,000 clones, roughly 90% of them seen just once. The study, taken as a whole, reports: It should be noted that donors were predominantly white British and more often female, and clonal diversity was possibly underestimated.

The junction had 6 bases not matched to a gene; V was cut back by 3 bases and J by 6 bases. Germline V CDR1 and CDR2: KGHSH, LQKENI. This CDR3 has 14 amino acids. The sequencing here drew on peripheral blood, taken 28 days after the second AZD1222 dose. The rearrangement joins TRBV18 to TRBJ2-3, with 7 bases fitting TRBD2. The TCR comes from an adult who received the AZD1222 COVID-19 vaccine. The CDR3 loop reads CASSPPGGRDTQYF. The CDR3 DNA reads as TGTGCCAGCTCACCGCCCGGGGGGAGGGATACGCAGTATTTT.